This entry is about one TCR beta chain. The antigen remains unidentified. The germline V gene has CDR1 SQVTM and CDR2 ANQGSEA. Losses at the gene ends were 7 bases for V and 2 bases for J; bases not matched to a gene: 5. The CDR3 sequence is 14 residues long. This specimen belongs to a study of beta chain features in type 1 diabetes. Study context: All of the samples together had around 110,000,000 sorted cells examined.

Expressed TCRB transcripts were sequenced because the isolated RNA had all been reverse transcribed beforehand. Using immunoSEQ multiplex PCR, the repertoire was profiled, and TCRdb retains in-frame clones only, with some absent. The sample lists 300,000 to 350,000 clones; approximately 9.7% were seen once. Study-wide results and limits: The study found moderately but significantly shorter TCRB CDR3s in all four CD4+ subsets of Type 1 diabetes patients.

The receptor was derived from a man under 40 with type 1 diabetes. The sequencing input was central memory CD4+ T cells from blood. The chain recombines TRBV29-1 with TRBJ2-6; 7 bases are shared with TRBD1. The CDR3 reads CSATGETGANVLTF. As DNA, the CDR3 is TGCAGCGCTACAGGGGAAACTGGGGCCAACGTCCTGACTTTC.